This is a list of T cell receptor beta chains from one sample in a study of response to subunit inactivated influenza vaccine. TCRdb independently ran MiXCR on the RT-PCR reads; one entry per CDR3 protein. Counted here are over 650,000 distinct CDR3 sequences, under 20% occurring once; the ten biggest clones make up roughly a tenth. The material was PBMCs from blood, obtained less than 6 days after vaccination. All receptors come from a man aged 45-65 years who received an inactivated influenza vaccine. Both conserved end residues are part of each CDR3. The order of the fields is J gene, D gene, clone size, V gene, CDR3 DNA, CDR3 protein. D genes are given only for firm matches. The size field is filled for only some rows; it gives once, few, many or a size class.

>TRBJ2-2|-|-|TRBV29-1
TGCAGCGTTGACATGGGACATACCGGGGAGCTGTTTTTT
CSVDMGHTGELFF
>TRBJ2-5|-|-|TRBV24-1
TGTGCCACCAGTGACCCGACAGACTACCAAGAGACCCAGTACTTC
CATSDPTDYQETQYF
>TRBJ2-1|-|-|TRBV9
TGTGCCAGCAGCGTAGAGGGAGGCCCGTACAATGAGCAGTTCTTC
CASSVEGGPYNEQFF
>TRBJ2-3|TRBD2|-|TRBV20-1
TGCAGTGCTAAGCGGCGGGAGAATTCAGATACGCAGTATTTT
CSAKRRENSDTQYF
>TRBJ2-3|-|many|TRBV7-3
TGTGCCAGCAGCTATGGGGGCTCTAGCACAGATACGCAGTATTTT
CASSYGGSSTDTQYF
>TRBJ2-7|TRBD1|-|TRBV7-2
TGTGCCAGCAGCCCAGGGGGACGCCGAACCTACGAGCAGTACTTC
CASSPGGRRTYEQYF
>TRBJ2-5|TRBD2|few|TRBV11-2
TGTGCCAGCAGCTGGACTAGCTGGGGAGAGACCCAGTACTTC
CASSWTSWGETQYF
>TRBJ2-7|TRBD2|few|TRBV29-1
TGCAGCGTTGAAAGCGGGACTCGCTACGAGCAGTACTTC
CSVESGTRYEQYF
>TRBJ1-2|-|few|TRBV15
TGTGCCACCAGCAGAGATAGCGGTCTTGGCTACACCTTC
CATSRDSGLGYTF
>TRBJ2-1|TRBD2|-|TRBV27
TGTGCCAGCAGCCGGACGGTAGCGGGGGACAATGAGCAGTTCTTC
CASSRTVAGDNEQFF
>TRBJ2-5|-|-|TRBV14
TGTGCCAGCAGCCCTCGGGGCAGAAGGGAGACCCAGTACTTC
CASSPRGRRETQYF
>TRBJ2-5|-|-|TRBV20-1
TGCAGTGCGAGCGACAGGTTTATCCAAGAGACCCAGTACTTC
CSASDRFIQETQYF
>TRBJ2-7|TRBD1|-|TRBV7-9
TGTGCCAGCGCTTCGGGGACAGAGATATCCTACGAGCAGTACTTC
CASASGTEISYEQYF
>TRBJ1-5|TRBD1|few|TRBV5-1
TGCGCCAGCAGCCCCGGGACAGGAGGTAGTGAGCCCCAGCATTTT
CASSPGTGGSEPQHF
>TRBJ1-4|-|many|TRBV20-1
TGCAGTGCGCCCCCGGGGCAGAACGCAACTAATGAAAAACTGTTTTTT
CSAPPGQNATNEKLFF
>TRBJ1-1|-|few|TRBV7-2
TGTGCCAGCAGCTTAACGGCCTACGTCGGTCCCACTGAAGCTTTCTTT
CASSLTAYVGPTEAFF
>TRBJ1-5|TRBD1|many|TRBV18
TGTGCCAGCTCTCCTAATCAGGGGGCTGGTCAGCCCCAGCATTTT
CASSPNQGAGQPQHF
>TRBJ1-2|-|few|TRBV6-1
TGTGCCAGCAGTCCGACACCATGGTTCCACTATGGCTACACCTTC
CASSPTPWFHYGYTF
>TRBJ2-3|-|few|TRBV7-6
TGTGCCAGCAGCTTCGGCGGGGCCCCTAGCACAGATACGCAGTATTTT
CASSFGGAPSTDTQYF
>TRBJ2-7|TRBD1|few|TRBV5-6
TGTGCCAGCAGCTTACAACAGGGGACCTACGAGCAGTACTTC
CASSLQQGTYEQYF
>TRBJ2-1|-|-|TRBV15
TGTGCCACCAGCAGGGCCCTCGGGAGAATTGGCAATGAGCAGTTCTTC
CATSRALGRIGNEQFF
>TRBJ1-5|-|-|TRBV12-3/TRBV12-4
TGTGCCAGCAGTTTAGGACTGAACAATCAGCCCCAGCATTTT
CASSLGLNNQPQHF
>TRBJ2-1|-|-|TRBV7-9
TGTGCCAGCAGTTTTTTAGCGGCCGAGTTCTTC
CASSFLAAEFF
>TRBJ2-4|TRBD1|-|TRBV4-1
TGCGCCAGCAGCTTCTTGACAGGGGTAGAAAACATTCAGTACTTC
CASSFLTGVENIQYF
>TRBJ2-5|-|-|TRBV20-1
TGCAGTGCTACCGGTGTGGGGGCCAGGGAAGAGACCCAGTACTTC
CSATGVGAREETQYF
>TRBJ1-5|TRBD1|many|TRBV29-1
TGCAGCGTGAGGACAGGGGATCAGCCCCAGCATTTT
CSVRTGDQPQHF
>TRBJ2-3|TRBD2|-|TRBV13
TGTGCCAGCAGCTTAATTTCCTCCGTGACTAGCGGTTTCACAGATACGCAGTATTTT
CASSLISSVTSGFTDTQYF
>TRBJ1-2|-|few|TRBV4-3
TGCGCCAGCAGCCAGTCGGAGGGAGCCCATGGCTACACCTTC
CASSQSEGAHGYTF
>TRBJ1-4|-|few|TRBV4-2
TGTGCCAGCAGCCAAACGAGACAGGTCGGAGCTAATGAAAAACTGTTTTTT
CASSQTRQVGANEKLFF
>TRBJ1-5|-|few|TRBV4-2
TGTGCCAGCAGCCAAGACCCTAGCTACAGCAATCAGCCCCAGCATTTT
CASSQDPSYSNQPQHF
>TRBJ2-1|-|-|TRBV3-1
TGTGCCAGCAGTCACGCGGAGGACAATGAGCAGTTCTTC
CASSHAEDNEQFF
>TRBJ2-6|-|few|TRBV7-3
TGTGCCAGCAGCTCACAGGGACTTGGGGCCAACGTCCTGACTTTC
CASSSQGLGANVLTF
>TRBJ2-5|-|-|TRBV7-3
TGTGCCAGCAGCTCTAATACGCTTGAGACCCAGTACTTC
CASSSNTLETQYF
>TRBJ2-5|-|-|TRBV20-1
TGCTGTGCTAGAGACTCACAGGGTTACCCAGAGACCCAGTACTTC
CCARDSQGYPETQYF
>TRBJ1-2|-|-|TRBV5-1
TGCGCCAGCAGTCATGGGGACAATGTTCGGCTGGATCATGGCTACACCTTC
CASSHGDNVRLDHGYTF
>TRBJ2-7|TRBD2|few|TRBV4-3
TGCGCCAGCAGCCAGGGGAGGGATTACGAGCAGTACTTC
CASSQGRDYEQYF
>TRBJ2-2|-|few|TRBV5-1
TGCGCCAGCAGGGAGGGGAGGACAAGCACCGGGGAGCTGTTTTTT
CASREGRTSTGELFF
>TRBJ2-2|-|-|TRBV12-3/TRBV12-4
TGTGCCAGCACTCCCCCTCGGGGTGGCGGCGGGGAGCTGTTTTTT
CASTPPRGGGGELFF
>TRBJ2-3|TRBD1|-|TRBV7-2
TGTGCCAGCAGCGAAGCAGGGGGAACAGTAGGAGATACGCAGTATTTT
CASSEAGGTVGDTQYF
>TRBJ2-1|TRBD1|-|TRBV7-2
TGTGCCAGCAGCCAAGAGGGGACAGGGGTTTTTCGGGAGCAGTTCTTC
CASSQEGTGVFREQFF
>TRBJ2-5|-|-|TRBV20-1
TGCAGTGCTAGAGATAGGCTTGCTCTTTACCAAGAGACCCAGTACTTC
CSARDRLALYQETQYF
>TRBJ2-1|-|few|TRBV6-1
TGTGCCAGCAGTGAAGAGGACAGTTACTCCTACAATGAGCAGTTCTTC
CASSEEDSYSYNEQFF
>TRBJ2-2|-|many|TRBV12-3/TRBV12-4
TGTGCCAGCAGTCCACAGGGAGGAAGGTCCGGGGAGCTGTTTTTT
CASSPQGGRSGELFF
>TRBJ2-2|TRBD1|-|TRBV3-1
TGTGCCAGCAGCCAAGTCCCGGGACAGGGGACGAACACCGGGGAGCTGTTTTTT
CASSQVPGQGTNTGELFF
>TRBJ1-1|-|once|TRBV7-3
TGTGCCAGCAGCTTAGAGGCCGGGAGATACACTGAAGCTTTCTTT
CASSLEAGRYTEAFF